The 28 T cell receptor beta chains below all came from one sample that was sequenced in a study of T cell responses to AZD1222 COVID-19 vaccine. Only in-frame clones appear in the TCRdb table, and some are missing; sequencing was by immunoSEQ multiplex PCR. Among tens of thousands of clones listed, 75% to 95% were seen once. Sample: peripheral blood, taken on day 0 of MenACWY control vaccination. The receptors stem from an adult in good health.

V gene TRBV2 combines with J gene TRBJ2-2; D could derive from TRBD1 or TRBD2 (6 bases each). Germline loops: CDR1 SNHLY, CDR2 FYNNEI. V lost 2 bases, J lost 1 base, and 11 bases lay in between. This CDR3 is 16 amino acids long. The CDR3 bases are TGTGCCAGCAGTGAACGGGGGCCTATGAACACCGGGGAGCTGTTTTTT. It codes for CASSERGPMNTGELFF. Full variable domain (rest looked up from reference TRBV2 and TRBJ2-2): EPEVTQTPSHQVTQMGQEVILRCVPISNHLYFYWYRQILGQKVEFLVSFYNNEISEKSEIFDDQFSVERPDGSNFTLKIRSTKLEDSAMYFCASSERGPMNTGELFFGEGSRLTVL.

The gene calls are TRBV6-2 or TRBV6-3 and TRBJ2-5; 8 bases agree with TRBD2. Germline V CDR1 and CDR2: MNHEY, SVGEGT. The CDR3 spans 18 residues. V was pared by 2 bases and J by 3 bases, with 14 bases of the junction left unmatched. The CDR3 loop reads CASSYPSPAGEEEETQYF. As DNA, the CDR3 is TGTGCCAGCAGTTACCCTTCCCCAGCGGGAGAGGAAGAAGAGACCCAGTACTTC.

This clone was seen more than once but under ten times. The chain carries TRBV6-5 and TRBJ2-1; no definite D call. Germline assignment: CDR1 MNHEY and CDR2 SVGAGI. The CDR3 sequence is 14 residues long. V gave up 5 bases and J gave up 6 bases, with 14 bases separating them. CDR3 in amino acids: CASSPLGRGNEQFF. The CDR3 bases are TGTGCCAGCAGTCCCCTCGGGCGCGGCAATGAGCAGTTCTTC.

This sequence joins TRBV29-1 and TRBJ2-1; D unclear. The CDR3 runs to 12 residues. Germline V lookup: CDR1 SQVTM, CDR2 ANQGSEA. The germline V and J ends were trimmed by 3 bases and 5 bases, with 8 bases remaining between them. The CDR3 loop is CSVDRWNNEQFF. CDR3 in DNA: TGCAGCGTTGATAGGTGGAACAATGAGCAGTTCTTC.

The chain carries TRBV3-1 (or the pseudogene TRBV3-2) and TRBJ1-4; D gene uncertain. This CDR3 contains 12 residues. V lost 1 base and J 8 bases, leaving 5 bases between the germline ends. Germline CDR1 and CDR2: LGHDT and YNNKEL (reference sequence). CDR3 region: CASSQGWEKLFF. In nucleotides, the CDR3 is TGTGCCAGCAGCCAAGGATGGGAAAAACTGTTTTTT.

This clone was seen more than once but under ten times. The chain is built from TRBV7-9 and TRBJ2-1, with D perhaps matching TRBD2 (6 bases). Trimming pared 5 bases from V and 0 bases from J, leaving 11 bases between. The CDR3 runs to 15 residues. The germline V gene encodes CDR1 SEHNR and CDR2 FQNEAQ (reference sequence). CDR3 in amino acids: CASSRSGYSYNEQFF. The CDR3 DNA is TGTGCCAGCAGCCGGAGCGGGTACTCCTACAATGAGCAGTTCTTC.

This clone was counted once. V is TRBV5-6 and J is TRBJ2-1; 7 positions match TRBD2. J gave up 5 bases and V 2 bases, and 7 bases lay outside the gene matches. Per germline, CDR1 SGHDT and CDR2 YYEEEE. CDR3 size: 15 residues. The CDR3: CASSFSRLAHNEQFF. CDR3 DNA sequence: TGTGCCAGCAGCTTCTCCCGACTAGCCCACAATGAGCAGTTCTTC.

This chain joins TRBV24-1 and TRBJ2-3; 9 bases map to TRBD2. Germline CDR1 KGHDR, CDR2 SFDVKD. The CDR3 covers 18 residues. V shed 4 bases and J 6 bases; nucleotides not matched to a gene: 16. The CDR3 sequence: CATSDPSPAGGGRDTQYF. The CDR3, as DNA: TGTGCCACCAGTGACCCCTCACCAGCGGGAGGAGGGCGGGATACGCAGTATTTT.

V gene TRBV18 combines with J gene TRBJ1-1; 7 nucleotides match TRBD1. Germline loops: CDR1 KGHSH, CDR2 LQKENI. The CDR3 length is 13 residues. After removal of 6 bases from V and 3 bases from J, the junction contained 4 bases not matched to a gene. The CDR3 is CASSGDSYTEAFF. The CDR3 DNA follows: TGTGCCAGCTCGGGGGACAGTTACACTGAAGCTTTCTTT.

The CDR3, as DNA: TGTGCCAGTAAGGACAAGATGAACACTGAAGCTTTCTTT. Protein: CASKDKMNTEAFF. V is TRBV19 and J is TRBJ1-1; maybe TRBD1 (5 bases). The CDR3 contains 13 residues. Germline lookup yields CDR1 LNHDA and CDR2 SQIVND (reference sequence). With 7 bases removed from V and 0 bases from J, the gap between germline ends came to 9 bases.

The V and J genes are TRBV7-9 and TRBJ2-7; 9 positions agree with TRBD1. Trimming took 5 bases from V and 2 from J; bases not matched to a gene: 7. The CDR3 is made up of 15 amino acids. Germline CDR1 is SEHNR and CDR2 is FQNEAQ (reference sequence). The CDR3 nucleotides are TGTGCCAGCAGCGCCCGGGACAGGGAACCCTACGAGCAGTACTTC. This codes for CASSARDREPYEQYF.

The chain joins TRBV7-9 to TRBJ2-2; D gene unclear. Germline V gene data show CDR1 as SEHNR and CDR2 as FQNEAQ (reference sequence). CDR3 length: 14 residues. With 5 bases removed from V and 4 bases from J, the gap between germline ends came to 11 bases. The CDR3, as DNA: TGTGCCAGCAGCCTACGGACGGGCACCGGGGAGCTGTTTTTT. This sequence encodes CASSLRTGTGELFF. The full variable domain, completed using reference TRBV7-9 and TRBJ2-2, is DTGVSQNPRHKITKRGQNVTFRCDPISEHNRLYWYRQTLGQGPEFLTYFQNEAQLEKSRLLSDRFSAERPKGSFSTLEIQRTEQGDSAMYLCASSLRTGTGELFFGEGSRLTVL.

This clone was counted a single time. The chain couples TRBV5-8 to TRBJ1-5; D not certain. This CDR3 comprises 11 residues. Germline CDR1 is SGHTS and CDR2 is YDEGEE. V was shortened by 3 bases and J by 9 bases, with 7 bases between the two germline ends. DNA of the CDR3: TGTGCCAGCAGCTCTGGACGGCCCCAGCATTTT. It codes for CASSSGRPQHF.

The chain couples TRBV19 to TRBJ1-5, with 7 bases matching TRBD1. The length of the CDR3 is 13 residues. The V and J ends lost 9 bases and 7 bases, in that order; junction bases with no gene match: 9. Per the germline V gene, CDR1 is LNHDA and CDR2 is SQIVND (reference sequence). The CDR3 DNA reads as TGTGCCAGCTCAGGGGGAGTGGTACAGCCCCAGCATTTT. It codes for CASSGGVVQPQHF.

The V gene is TRBV13, the J gene TRBJ1-3, with 7 bases that match TRBD1. The CDR3 is made up of 17 amino acids. The germline V gene encodes CDR1 PRHDT and CDR2 FYEKMQ (reference sequence). The J segment lost 1 base and the V segment lost 3 bases, leaving 9 bases of the junction unmatched. Here the CDR3 DNA reads TGTGCCAGCAGCTTCGGGGACAGCTCCTATTCTGGAAACACCATATATTTT. It yields the protein CASSFGDSSYSGNTIYF.

The rearrangement joins TRBV6-5 to TRBJ1-2, with 9 bases matching TRBD1. J was trimmed by 4 bases and V by 6 bases; bases with no gene match: 3. CDR1 MNHEY and CDR2 SVGAGI come from the germline V gene. CDR3 length: 13 amino acids. CDR3 in amino acids: CASSKTGGYGYTF. The CDR3, as DNA: TGTGCCAGCAGCAAGACAGGGGGCTATGGCTACACCTTC.

This chain links TRBV28 with TRBJ1-2, with a weak D call TRBD1 (5 bases). This CDR3 is built from 15 residues. Per germline, CDR1 MDHEN and CDR2 SYDVKM. Between the trimmed V and J ends, which lost 5 bases and 8 bases, there was a span of 21 bases. The CDR3 DNA reads TGTGCCAGCAGTCCATGGACGGGGCCCGTTGGGGGCTACACCTTC. Residues: CASSPWTGPVGGYTF.

J is TRBJ2-1 and V is TRBV12-5; TRBD1 is a possible D gene (6 bases). The V gene's germline CDR1 is LGHNT and CDR2 FRNRAP. The V gene lost 6 bases and the J gene lost 5 bases, with 14 bases spanning the gap. The CDR3 has 14 residues. CDR3 region: CASGDSERNNEQFF. The CDR3, as DNA: TGTGCTAGTGGGGACAGCGAAAGAAACAATGAGCAGTTCTTC.

The chain joins TRBV30 to TRBJ1-5; TRBD1 matches 7 bases. CDR1 is GTSNPN, CDR2 SVGIG, per germline (reference sequence). The CDR3 is 14 amino acids. V shed 8 bases and J 1 base; nucleotides not matched to a gene: 8. CDR3: CALSQGGSNQPQHF. In nucleotides, the CDR3 is TGTGCCCTTTCCCAGGGGGGGAGCAATCAGCCCCAGCATTTT.

The V call is TRBV4-1, the J call TRBJ2-7; a weak D match, TRBD1 (5 bases). The CDR3 covers 17 residues. V lost 4 bases and J lost 0, with 19 bases in between. CDR1 and CDR2 from the germline V gene are MGHRA and YSYEKL. CDR3 sequence: CASSLEGVSEDSYEQYF. In DNA, the CDR3 is TGCGCCAGCAGCCTCGAAGGGGTGAGTGAGGACTCCTACGAGCAGTACTTC.

J is TRBJ1-2 and V is TRBV19; D perhaps matches TRBD1 (5 bases). The CDR3 contains 14 residues. Deletions cut 8 bases from V and 5 bases from J, with 18 bases between. Germline values: CDR1 LNHDA, CDR2 SQIVND (reference sequence). This CDR3 is CASSLAGEFYGYTF. CDR3 DNA: TGTGCCAGTTCTCTCGCGGGGGAGTTTTATGGCTACACCTTC.

The chain is built from TRBV28 and TRBJ1-2, with D perhaps matching TRBD1 (6 bases). Germline V gene sequence: CDR1 MDHEN, CDR2 SYDVKM. CDR3 length equals 14 residues. V was shortened by 10 bases and J by 7 bases, with 22 bases between the two germline ends. CDR3 sequence (DNA): TGTGCCACCCGGGGGAGGGGGGCGCTTGTTGGCTACACCTTC. Residues: CATRGRGALVGYTF.

This sequence joins TRBV5-5 and TRBJ2-7; a weak D match, TRBD1 (6 bases). The CDR3 has 13 residues. Germline V gene sequence: CDR1 SGHKS, CDR2 YYEKEE (reference sequence). With 7 bases removed from V and 3 bases from J, the gap between germline ends came to 14 bases. The CDR3 reads CASSSGAVYEQYF. In nucleotides, the CDR3 is TGTGCCAGCTCGTCAGGGGCTGTCTACGAGCAGTACTTC.

The genes are TRBV2 and TRBJ2-1; 8 positions agree with TRBD2. Looked up from germline, CDR1 is SNHLY and CDR2 is FYNNEI. The V segment lost 5 bases and the J segment 0 bases; nucleotides outside the gene matches: 3. There are 15 residues in the CDR3. CDR3 in DNA: TGTGCCAGCAGTTATGGGACTAGCTCCTACAATGAGCAGTTCTTC. This encodes CASSYGTSSYNEQFF.

The V and J genes are TRBV7-2 and TRBJ2-5; 10 bases match TRBD2. CDR3 length equals 16 residues. With 4 bases clipped from V and 4 bases from J, the junction kept 9 bases outside the gene matches. Per the germline V gene, CDR1 is SGHTA and CDR2 is FQGNSA. This CDR3 is CASSSLAGVSRETQYF. CDR3 nucleotides: TGTGCCAGCAGCTCCCTAGCGGGAGTAAGCCGAGAGACCCAGTACTTC.

The chain has TRBV6-5 and TRBJ1-4; D is unresolved. The CDR3 has 15 residues. Per the germline V gene, CDR1 is MNHEY and CDR2 is SVGAGI. V was cut by 2 bases and J by 2 bases, with 9 bases left in between. The CDR3 nucleotides are TGTGCCAGCAGTTACCGCTCTGGGACTAATGAAAAACTGTTTTTT. Amino acids: CASSYRSGTNEKLFF.

The chain employs TRBV15 and TRBJ2-6; D gene unclear. CDR1 is LNHNV and CDR2 is YYDKDF in the germline V gene (reference sequence). This CDR3 contains 16 residues. Between the trimmed V and J ends, which lost 3 bases and 2 bases, there was a span of 11 bases. The CDR3 bases are TGTGCCACCAGCAGCCCGTGGGGTACTGGGGCCAACGTCCTGACTTTC. Translation gives CATSSPWGTGANVLTF.

V and J are TRBV30 and TRBJ2-7; D may be TRBD2 (6 bases). This CDR3 has 15 amino acids. Germline CDR1 GTSNPN, CDR2 SVGIG (reference sequence). V lost 3 bases, J lost 5 bases, and 20 bases lay in between. The CDR3, as DNA: TGTGCCTGGAGCAGAAAGGGACTCCACCTGGACGAGCAGTACTTC. This encodes CAWSRKGLHLDEQYF.